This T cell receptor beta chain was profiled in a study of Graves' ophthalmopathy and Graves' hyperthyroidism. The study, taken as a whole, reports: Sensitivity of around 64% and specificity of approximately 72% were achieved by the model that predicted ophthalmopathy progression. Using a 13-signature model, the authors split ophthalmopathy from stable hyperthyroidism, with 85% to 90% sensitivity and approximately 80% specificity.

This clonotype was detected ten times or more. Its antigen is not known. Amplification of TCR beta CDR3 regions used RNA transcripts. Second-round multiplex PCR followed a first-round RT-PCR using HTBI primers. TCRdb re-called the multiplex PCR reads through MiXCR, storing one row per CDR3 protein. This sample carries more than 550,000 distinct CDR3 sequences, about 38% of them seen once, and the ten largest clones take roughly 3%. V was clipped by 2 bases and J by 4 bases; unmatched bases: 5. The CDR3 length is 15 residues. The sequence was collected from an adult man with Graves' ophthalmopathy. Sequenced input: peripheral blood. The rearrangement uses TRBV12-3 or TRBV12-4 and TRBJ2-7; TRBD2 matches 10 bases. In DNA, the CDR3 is TGTGCCAGCAGTTTACTAGCGGGAGCCATGTACGAGCAGTACTTC. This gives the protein CASSLLAGAMYEQYF.